Presented here are 29 T cell receptor beta chains from one specimen sequenced in a study of T cell changes during pregnancy in multiple sclerosis. Profiled with immunoSEQ multiplex PCR; TCRdb holds only in-frame clones, not every one. The sample has approximately 30,000 clones; 85% to 90% are singletons. Material: CD8+ T cells from peripheral blood mononuclear cells, obtained in the second trimester of pregnancy. All receptors come from a female donor with multiple sclerosis, enrolled in a pregnancy study.

The genes are TRBV9 and TRBJ1-1; D remains unclear. Germline V lookup: CDR1 SGDLS, CDR2 YYNGEE. V dropped 4 bases and J dropped 1 base, with 5 bases sitting between them. The CDR3 is 12 amino acids. CDR3 residues: CASSPQNTEAFF. Here the CDR3 DNA reads TGTGCCAGCAGCCCCCAGAACACTGAAGCTTTCTTT.

This chain uses TRBV7-8 with TRBJ2-1; 9 bases align to TRBD2. There are 17 residues in the CDR3. Germline V gene data show CDR1 as SGHVS and CDR2 as FQNEAQ. Losses at the gene ends were 2 bases for V and 10 bases for J; bases not matched to a gene: 15. The CDR3 DNA sequence: TGTGCCAGCAGCTTACGGGGGGCTAGCGGGGTAGCCCGCGAGCAGTTCTTC. Residues: CASSLRGASGVAREQFF.

This clone has only a few counts. The chain carries TRBV29-1 and TRBJ1-2; 7 bases fit TRBD1. V gave up 7 bases and J gave up 7 bases; unmatched junction bases: 18. The CDR3 has 15 amino acids. Germline assignment: CDR1 SQVTM and CDR2 ANQGSEA. The CDR3 loop reads CSAFIPGQHVSGYTF. The CDR3 nucleotides read TGCAGCGCTTTTATACCGGGACAGCATGTGAGTGGCTACACCTTC.

The J gene is TRBJ2-1, the V gene TRBV4-3; 9 nucleotides match TRBD1. The V gene end was trimmed by 5 bases and the J gene end by 12 bases; junction bases not matched to a gene: 5. The CDR3 consists of 12 residues. Looked up from germline, CDR1 is LGHNA and CDR2 is YSLEER. The CDR3 loop reads CASSFDRGGQFF. The DNA of the CDR3 is TGCGCCAGCAGCTTTGACAGGGGGGGGCAGTTCTTC.

The V call is TRBV10-3, the J call TRBJ2-5, with 7 positions matching TRBD1. Germline CDR1 ENHRY, CDR2 SYGVKD. With V trimmed by 6 bases and J by 4 bases, 11 bases remained unmatched. CDR3 size: 15 residues. The CDR3 sequence: CAISPGTAITETQYF. Written as DNA, the CDR3 is TGTGCCATCAGCCCGGGGACAGCTATCACAGAGACCCAGTACTTC.

The chain couples TRBV10-3 to TRBJ2-1, with D hard to call. Germline values: CDR1 ENHRY, CDR2 SYGVKD. The length of the CDR3 is 15 residues. With 4 bases removed from V and 0 bases from J, the gap between germline ends came to 10 bases. This CDR3 is CAISAPAASYNEQFF. The CDR3, as DNA: TGTGCCATCAGTGCCCCCGCGGCCTCCTACAATGAGCAGTTCTTC.

The chain combines TRBV11-3 with TRBJ2-1; 7 bases agree with TRBD1. Unmatched junction bases numbered 7, after V lost 4 bases and J lost 4 bases. The CDR3 covers 15 residues. Germline CDR1 and CDR2: SGHNT and YENEEA. The chain's CDR3 is CASSSRDSKYNEQFF. The DNA of the CDR3 is TGTGCCAGCAGCTCCCGGGACAGCAAATACAATGAGCAGTTCTTC. The full variable domain, its missing parts supplied by reference TRBV11-3 and TRBJ2-1, is EAGVVQSPRYKIIEKKQPVAFWCNPISGHNTLYWYLQNLGQGPELLIRYENEEAVDDSQLPKDRFSAERLKGVDSTLKIQPAELGDSAVYLCASSSRDSKYNEQFFGPGTRLTVL.

The chain is built from TRBV5-1 and TRBJ2-3; possibly TRBD2 for D (5 bases). V was clipped by 3 bases and J by 0 bases, with 20 bases between them. This CDR3 region has 18 residues. CDR1 and CDR2 from the germline V gene are SGHRS and YFSETQ. The CDR3 DNA reads as TGCGCCAGCAGCTGGGAGAAGGCCGAGCGGCTCAGCACAGATACGCAGTATTTT. Its translation is CASSWEKAERLSTDTQYF.

The chain carries TRBV7-6 and TRBJ1-2; D gene ambiguous. This CDR3 has 14 residues. Germline CDR1 and CDR2: SGHVS and FNYEAQ. Trimming removed 1 base at V and 8 bases at J, with 14 bases between. This chain's CDR3 is CASSLGTEDQGYTF. The CDR3 bases are TGTGCCAGCAGCTTAGGTACAGAAGATCAGGGCTACACCTTC.

The CDR3 loop is CASSLVYRGSYNSPLHF. As DNA, the CDR3 is TGTGCCAGCAGCTTAGTCTACAGGGGGTCCTATAATTCACCCCTCCACTTT. The chain couples TRBV7-8 to TRBJ1-6, with TRBD1 matching 8 bases. The length of the CDR3 is 17 residues. The ends lost 1 base at V and 1 base at J; junction bases unmatched: 3. Germline V gives CDR1 SGHVS, CDR2 FQNEAQ. The variable domain in full, with the rest retrieved from reference TRBV7-8 and TRBJ1-6, is GAGVSQSPRYKVAKRGQDVALRCDPISGHVSLFWYQQALGQGPEFLTYFQNEAQLDKSGLPSDRFFAERPEGSVSTLKIQRTQQEDSAVYLCASSLVYRGSYNSPLHFGNGTRLTVT.

The rearrangement links TRBV7-9 to TRBJ1-1; the D is unclear. The CDR3 is 15 amino acids. Germline-derived CDR1 and CDR2 are SEHNR and FQNEAQ (reference sequence). Trimming took off 2 bases at V and 3 bases at J, with 13 bases between the two ends. CDR3 region: CASSLSVRKDTEAFF. DNA of the CDR3: TGTGCCAGCAGCTTAAGTGTGAGGAAGGACACTGAAGCTTTCTTT.

J is TRBJ1-2 and V is TRBV27; 7 nucleotides align to TRBD1. This CDR3 contains 15 residues. Germline CDR1 reads MNHEY; CDR2 reads SMNVEV (reference sequence). V was clipped by 3 bases and J by 5 bases; unmatched bases: 9. The CDR3 here is CASSFRGTIGYGYTF. The CDR3 nucleotides read TGTGCCAGCAGTTTCAGGGGGACCATCGGGTATGGCTACACCTTC.

The chain is built from TRBV2 and TRBJ1-2; TRBD1 matches at 7 bases. This CDR3 is built from 15 residues. After removal of 5 bases from V and 2 bases from J, the junction contained 8 bases not matched to a gene. Germline assignment: CDR1 SNHLY and CDR2 FYNNEI. CDR3 residues: CASSSAKGQNYGYTF. CDR3 DNA sequence: TGTGCCAGCAGTTCCGCAAAGGGACAGAACTATGGCTACACCTTC. Looking up the rest from reference TRBV2 and TRBJ1-2 gives the full variable domain: EPEVTQTPSHQVTQMGQEVILRCVPISNHLYFYWYRQILGQKVEFLVSFYNNEISEKSEIFDDQFSVERPDGSNFTLKIRSTKLEDSAMYFCASSSAKGQNYGYTFGSGTRLTVV.

V is TRBV4-2 and J is TRBJ2-7, with D hard to call. Trimming removed 0 bases at V and 0 bases at J, with 9 bases between. Per germline, CDR1 LGHNA and CDR2 YNFKEQ. The CDR3 runs 15 residues. The CDR3, as DNA: TGTGCCAGCAGCCAAGAGGCAGCGAGCTCCTACGAGCAGTACTTC. Translating gives CASSQEAASSYEQYF.

The chain links TRBV7-2 to TRBJ1-2, with 7 positions matching TRBD1. CDR3 length: 15 residues. V lost 5 bases to trimming and J lost 5 bases; unmatched junction nucleotides: 11. The germline V gene encodes CDR1 SGHTA and CDR2 FQGNSA. CDR3 coding DNA: TGTGCCAGCAGCCCCATGACCGGGACAGATTATGGCTACACCTTC. Protein: CASSPMTGTDYGYTF.

The gene calls are TRBV7-9 and TRBJ1-2, with 9 nucleotides matching TRBD1. V lost 4 bases and J lost 3; bases outside the gene matches: 6. The CDR3 covers 15 residues. Germline V gene sequence: CDR1 SEHNR, CDR2 FQNEAQ (reference sequence). The CDR3 sequence: CASSSHRGPHYGYTF. DNA for the CDR3: TGTGCCAGCAGCTCTCACAGGGGGCCCCACTATGGCTACACCTTC.

The rearrangement joins TRBV27 to TRBJ1-5; no definite D call. This CDR3 region has 14 residues. Looked up from germline, CDR1 is MNHEY and CDR2 is SMNVEV (reference sequence). Trimming took off 8 bases at V and 0 bases at J, with 11 bases between the two ends. The CDR3 nucleotides read TGTGCCAGCGCCCAGGTGTATAGCAATCAGCCCCAGCATTTT. This encodes CASAQVYSNQPQHF.

The gene calls are TRBV13 and TRBJ2-5; D unresolved. Germline V gene sequence: CDR1 PRHDT, CDR2 FYEKMQ (reference sequence). The CDR3 consists of 13 residues. The ends were cut back, 2 bases at V and 5 bases at J, with 9 bases in the middle. The CDR3 sequence is CASSLRLEETQYF. CDR3 in DNA: TGTGCCAGCAGCTTACGGCTAGAGGAGACCCAGTACTTC. Full variable domain (rest looked up from reference TRBV13 and TRBJ2-5): AAGVIQSPRHLIKEKRETATLKCYPIPRHDTVYWYQQGPGQDPQFLISFYEKMQSDKGSIPDRFSAQQFSDYHSELNMSSLELGDSALYFCASSLRLEETQYFGPGTRLLVL.

The chain combines TRBV5-4 with TRBJ2-7, with 12 bases that match TRBD2. Germline V CDR1 and CDR2: SGHNT, YYREEE (reference sequence). The CDR3 length is 18 residues. J lost 4 bases, V lost 3 bases, and 14 bases had no gene match. Here the CDR3 DNA reads TGTGCCAGCAGCTCCGCCAATTTACTAGCGGGGGGACTATACGAGCAGTACTTC. It translates to CASSSANLLAGGLYEQYF.

This clone came up once. The chain employs TRBV10-3 and TRBJ1-2; D ambiguous. V dropped 2 bases and J dropped 4 bases, with 8 bases sitting between them. Germline CDR1 reads ENHRY; CDR2 reads SYGVKD. CDR3 size: 13 residues. The CDR3 is CAISEKPFYGYTF. The CDR3 bases are TGTGCCATCAGTGAGAAGCCATTCTATGGCTACACCTTC.

The genes are TRBV5-4 and TRBJ1-4; possible D gene TRBD1, 5 bases. Trimming removed 4 bases at V and 4 bases at J, with 26 bases between. Looked up from germline, CDR1 is SGHNT and CDR2 is YYREEE (reference sequence). This CDR3 comprises 19 residues. In DNA form, the CDR3 reads TGTGCCAGCAGCCGTGGAACGGTAGCGGGTCAGGGACTTAATGAAAAACTGTTTTTT. Its translation is CASSRGTVAGQGLNEKLFF.

V usage is TRBV27 and J usage is TRBJ1-2; D unclear. V lost 1 base to trimming and J lost 3 bases, with 9 bases between them. The CDR3 totals 14 residues. From germline, CDR1 is MNHEY and CDR2 SMNVEV (reference sequence). The CDR3 sequence is CASSLYLSHYGYTF. In DNA form, the CDR3 reads TGTGCCAGCAGTTTATATCTCAGTCACTATGGCTACACCTTC.

The chain combines TRBV7-6 with TRBJ2-7; TRBD1 aligns across 12 bases. Germline loops: CDR1 SGHVS, CDR2 FNYEAQ. CDR3 size: 15 residues. Trimming at V came to 3 bases and at J to 7 bases, leaving 7 bases not matched to a gene. CDR3 sequence reads: CASSFSGTGGDEQYF. The CDR3 DNA reads as TGTGCCAGCAGCTTCTCCGGGACAGGGGGCGATGAGCAGTACTTC.

This chain's CDR3 is CASSQDPPKPPGYNEQFF. The CDR3 DNA reads as TGCGCCAGCAGCCAAGACCCCCCCAAGCCGCCCGGGTACAATGAGCAGTTCTTC. V usage is TRBV4-1 and J usage is TRBJ2-1, with D uncertain. CDR1 is MGHRA and CDR2 is YSYEKL in the germline V gene. CDR3 length: 18 residues. V was pared by 0 bases and J by 4 bases, with 19 bases between.

The chain carries TRBV19 and TRBJ1-5; unclear D gene. The CDR3 is 14 residues long. Trimming shortened V by 8 bases and J by 4 bases, and 15 bases separated the two germline ends. Germline values: CDR1 LNHDA, CDR2 SQIVND (reference sequence). CDR3 region: CASDSGVRNQPQHF. DNA for the CDR3: TGTGCCAGTGATTCCGGGGTACGGAATCAGCCCCAGCATTTT. Looking up the rest from reference TRBV19 and TRBJ1-5 gives the full variable domain: DGGITQSPKYLFRKEGQNVTLSCEQNLNHDAMYWYRQDPGQGLRLIYYSQIVNDFQKGDIAEGYSVSREKKESFPLTVTSAQKNPTAFYLCASDSGVRNQPQHFGDGTRLSIL.

The chain is built from TRBV19 and TRBJ2-2; 8 nucleotides match TRBD1. This CDR3 is 16 amino acids long. Losses at the gene ends were 7 bases for V and 5 bases for J; bases not matched to a gene: 12. Germline CDR1 reads LNHDA; CDR2 reads SQIVND (reference sequence). This chain's CDR3 is CASTTPGGVWTGELFF. Here the CDR3 DNA reads TGTGCCAGTACCACCCCAGGGGGCGTTTGGACCGGGGAGCTGTTTTTT.

The gene calls are TRBV6-4 and TRBJ2-1, with TRBD2 identical over 7 bases. V lost 6 bases and J lost 5; bases outside the gene matches: 1. Germline assignment: CDR1 MRHNA and CDR2 SNTAGT. The CDR3 is 12 amino acids. CDR3 nucleotides: TGTGCCAGCAGGGGGGGGGACAATGAGCAGTTCTTC. Translated, it gives CASRGGDNEQFF.

The chain joins TRBV29-1 to TRBJ1-1, with D unclear. V lost 5 bases, J lost 0 bases, and 10 bases lay in between. The CDR3 is 13 residues long. The germline V gene has CDR1 SQVTM and CDR2 ANQGSEA. The CDR3 DNA follows: TGCAGCGTTTCCGGGATTATGAACACTGAAGCTTTCTTT. The encoded protein is CSVSGIMNTEAFF.

This rearrangement joins TRBV7-6 to TRBJ1-1, with D possibly matching TRBD1 (5 bases). The CDR3 is 15 amino acids. V gave up 3 bases and J gave up 0 bases, with 11 bases separating them. Germline V CDR1 and CDR2: SGHVS, FNYEAQ. CDR3 in DNA: TGTGCCAGCAGCTTGGCCCAGGGAATGAACACTGAAGCTTTCTTT. This encodes CASSLAQGMNTEAFF.